This passage covers 14 T cell receptor beta chains from one sample sequenced in a study of T cell responses to AZD1222 COVID-19 vaccine. The table came from immunoSEQ multiplex PCR; TCRdb's copy has only in-frame clones and leaves some out. The sample has about 85,000 clones; about 90% are singletons. Sequences were derived from peripheral blood, sampled on day 0 of AZD1222 vaccination. These receptors came from an adult in good health.

This clone has a single count. As DNA, the CDR3 is TGTGCCAGCAGTTTAGAGCAGGGGTATGGCTACACCTTC. It translates to CASSLEQGYGYTF. The gene calls are TRBV27 and TRBJ1-2; maybe TRBD1 (6 bases). The CDR3 runs to 13 residues. Trimming took 2 bases from V and 5 from J, leaving 9 bases between them. Germline V gene sequence: CDR1 MNHEY, CDR2 SMNVEV (reference sequence).

The chain couples TRBV27 to TRBJ1-2; the D is unclear. Germline loops: CDR1 MNHEY, CDR2 SMNVEV (reference sequence). There are 13 residues in the CDR3. Trimming took 3 bases from V and 8 from J, leaving 13 bases between them. The DNA for the CDR3 is TGTGCCAGCAGTTTCAGCGTTTCTCAAGGCTACACCTTC. This codes for CASSFSVSQGYTF.

The CDR3 nucleotides are TGTGCCAGCAGCTTGTTCGTCAGCTACACCTTC. Translating gives CASSLFVSYTF. The chain is built from TRBV5-6 and TRBJ1-2; D uncertain. V was clipped by 1 base and J by 9 bases, with 7 bases between them. CDR3 size: 11 residues. Germline CDR1 is SGHDT and CDR2 is YYEEEE.

This chain joins TRBV15 and TRBJ2-1; D unresolved. Germline CDR1 LNHNV, CDR2 YYDKDF (reference sequence). CDR3 size: 15 residues. The germline V and J ends were trimmed by 0 bases and 5 bases, with 11 bases remaining between them. CDR3 protein: CATSRDRYLHNEQFF. The CDR3 DNA sequence: TGTGCCACCAGCAGAGATAGGTACCTTCACAATGAGCAGTTCTTC.

This chain links TRBV12-5 with TRBJ1-1; TRBD1 matches 7 bases. Germline loops: CDR1 LGHNT, CDR2 FRNRAP. The CDR3 extends over 16 amino acids. Germline trimming cut 4 bases from V and 1 base from J; bases unmatched to any gene: 9. The CDR3 bases are TGTGCTAGTGGTTCTATCCAGGGACAGTCGAACACTGAAGCTTTCTTT. It specifies CASGSIQGQSNTEAFF.

The chain has TRBV7-8 and TRBJ1-2, with TRBD1 as a possible D gene (6 bases). The length of the CDR3 is 14 residues. CDR1 and CDR2 from the germline V gene are SGHVS and FQNEAQ. The V and J ends lost 1 base and 4 bases respectively, with 10 bases between them. CDR3 nucleotide sequence: TGTGCCAGCAGCTTAGGTCCGGGGGCCTATGGCTACACCTTC. Its protein is CASSLGPGAYGYTF.

The chain uses TRBV11-1 and TRBJ2-7; D is unclear. Per germline, CDR1 SGHAT and CDR2 FQDESV (reference sequence). Trimming removed 4 bases from V and 6 bases from J, with 10 bases in between. This CDR3 has 12 residues. The CDR3 sequence is CASSSYTREQYF. CDR3 in DNA: TGTGCCAGCAGCTCGTACACCCGCGAGCAGTACTTC.

The V gene is TRBV18, the J gene TRBJ1-5; no clear D. V was shortened by 3 bases and J by 0 bases, with 6 bases between the two germline ends. The CDR3 is 14 residues long. Germline CDR1 is KGHSH and CDR2 is LQKENI. The CDR3 region is CASSPGGSNQPQHF. Written as DNA, the CDR3 is TGTGCCAGCTCACCCGGCGGTAGCAATCAGCCCCAGCATTTT.

The J gene is TRBJ1-5, the V gene TRBV15; tentative D call: TRBD1 (6 bases). In germline, CDR1 is LNHNV, CDR2 YYDKDF (reference sequence). V lost 8 bases and J 0 bases, leaving 14 bases between the germline ends. The CDR3 is 15 amino acids. CDR3: CATEPLRGSNQPQHF. CDR3 nucleotide sequence: TGTGCCACCGAGCCCCTCAGGGGTAGCAATCAGCCCCAGCATTTT.

This clone was picked up a small number of times. V is TRBV7-8 and J is TRBJ2-6, with 9 bases fitting TRBD2. The V gene end was trimmed by 5 bases and the J gene end by 2 bases; junction bases not matched to a gene: 7. The CDR3 has 17 amino acids. The germline V gene has CDR1 SGHVS and CDR2 FQNEAQ. CDR3 loop: CASSGSGRRTGANVLTF. CDR3 in DNA: TGTGCCAGCAGCGGTAGCGGGAGAAGAACTGGGGCCAACGTCCTGACTTTC. Complete variable domain (other parts from reference TRBV7-8 and TRBJ2-6): GAGVSQSPRYKVAKRGQDVALRCDPISGHVSLFWYQQALGQGPEFLTYFQNEAQLDKSGLPSDRFFAERPEGSVSTLKIQRTQQEDSAVYLCASSGSGRRTGANVLTFGAGSRLTVL.

As DNA, the CDR3 is TGTGCCAGTAGTGTAGGACGGACCTCTGGAAACACCATATATTTT. Translated: CASSVGRTSGNTIYF. V is TRBV19 and J is TRBJ1-3; D is unclear. V was shortened by 5 bases and J by 0 bases, with 11 bases between the two germline ends. Germline V gene lookup returns CDR1 LNHDA and CDR2 SQIVND (reference sequence). This CDR3 has 15 amino acids.

This chain connects TRBV5-8 to TRBJ1-2, with D possibly being TRBD1 (5 bases). Looked up from germline, CDR1 is SGHTS and CDR2 is YDEGEE. Trimming took off 3 bases at V and 5 bases at J, with 14 bases between the two ends. There are 14 residues in the CDR3. In nucleotides, the CDR3 is TGTGCCAGCAGCTCCCCTGGGGGAGGGTATGGCTACACCTTC. Translation gives CASSSPGGGYGYTF. Using reference TRBV5-8 and TRBJ1-2 for the parts outside the CDR3, the full variable domain is EAGVTQSPTHLIKTRGQQATLRCSPISGHTSVYWYQQALGLGLQFLLWYDEGEERNRGNFPPRFSGRQFPNYSSELNVNALELEDSALYLCASSSPGGGYGYTFGSGTRLTVV.

This chain uses TRBV28 with TRBJ1-2, with D possibly being TRBD1 (5 bases). V was cut by 8 bases and J by 4 bases, with 11 bases left in between. Looked up from germline, CDR1 is MDHEN and CDR2 is SYDVKM. This CDR3 contains 12 residues. CDR3 region: CASRGGIYGYTF. DNA for the CDR3: TGTGCCAGCCGGGGGGGAATCTATGGCTACACCTTC.

This chain links TRBV27 with TRBJ1-3; D remains ambiguous. V lost 0 bases, J lost 4 bases, and 4 bases lay in between. CDR1 MNHEY and CDR2 SMNVEV come from the germline V gene (reference sequence). The CDR3 is made up of 13 amino acids. The CDR3 coding sequence is TGTGCCAGCAGTTTATCGGGCGGAAACACCATATATTTT. The encoded protein is CASSLSGGNTIYF.